A single sample is the source of the 30 T cell receptor beta chains below, sequenced in a study of cytomegalovirus exposure and HLA in healthy donors (dated by TCRdb to 2016 to 2017). The method was the immunoSEQ multiplex PCR assay. For the multiplex PCR, a mixture combining 60 forward primers for TCR Vbeta segments and 13 reverse primers for TCR Jbeta segments was used. Here the immuneACCESS table is served through TCRdb, limited to in-frame sequences with V and J called. Missing clones are a known gap in these copies; in checked studies unresolved V genes cover under half, and the rest lacks a known reason. The sample table shows roughly 150,000 clones, and roughly 70% are seen once. Clones ranked in the top ten supply under 2% of the sample. Source material: PBMCs. These receptors were collected from a woman between 40 and 55 years old in good health and CMV-seronegative.

This clone was observed a single time. The chain recombines TRBV7-9 with TRBJ2-1; 7 bases fit TRBD2. CDR1 is SEHNR, CDR2 FQNEAQ, per germline (reference sequence). The CDR3 has 15 residues. Losses at the gene ends were 5 bases for V and 8 bases for J; bases not matched to a gene: 12. CDR3 sequence reads: CASSLERDPSDEQFF. CDR3 nucleotides: TGTGCCAGCAGCCTGGAGCGGGACCCTAGCGATGAGCAGTTCTTC.

V usage is TRBV28 and J usage is TRBJ1-1; 9 nucleotides match TRBD1. V shed 3 bases, J shed 8 bases, and the junction held 4 bases outside the gene matches. CDR1 is MDHEN and CDR2 is SYDVKM in the germline V gene. This CDR3 is 13 amino acids long. The CDR3, as DNA: TGTGCCAGCAGTTTGGGGACAGGGAAAGAAGCTTTCTTT. It yields the protein CASSLGTGKEAFF.

This chain uses TRBV5-1 with TRBJ2-7; D may be TRBD2 (7 bases). V lost 4 bases and J lost 4, with 15 bases in between. The CDR3 covers 14 residues. CDR1 and CDR2 (germline): SGHRS, YFSETQ. In DNA form, the CDR3 reads TGCGCCAGCAGCCCTGGGGGGGGCCAGTACGAGCAGTACTTC. Protein sequence: CASSPGGGQYEQYF.

The genes are TRBV6-5 and TRBJ1-4, with D uncertain. Trimming pared 5 bases from V and 7 bases from J, leaving 17 bases between. The CDR3 length is 15 residues. Germline CDR1 MNHEY, CDR2 SVGAGI. CDR3 sequence: CASSTTELRGEKLFF. In DNA form, the CDR3 reads TGTGCCAGCAGTACCACAGAACTGCGGGGTGAAAAACTGTTTTTT.

V is TRBV29-1 and J is TRBJ2-7, with TRBD1 matching over 7 bases. With 4 bases clipped from V and 3 bases from J, the junction kept 9 bases outside the gene matches. Germline assignment: CDR1 SQVTM and CDR2 ANQGSEA. The CDR3 is 14 amino acids. This CDR3 reads CSVGGQSLSYEQYF. In nucleotides, the CDR3 is TGCAGCGTTGGGGGACAGTCCTTAAGCTACGAGCAGTACTTC.

In DNA form, the CDR3 reads TGTGCCAGTAGTAGCCGACCTACTAGCGGGGACGCAGATACGCAGTATTTT. It encodes CASSSRPTSGDADTQYF. The gene calls are TRBV19 and TRBJ2-3; 10 bases line up with TRBD2. Unmatched junction bases numbered 11, after V lost 4 bases and J lost 4 bases. From germline, CDR1 is LNHDA and CDR2 SQIVND (reference sequence). The CDR3 extends over 17 amino acids. The variable domain in full, with the rest retrieved from reference TRBV19 and TRBJ2-3, is DGGITQSPKYLFRKEGQNVTLSCEQNLNHDAMYWYRQDPGQGLRLIYYSQIVNDFQKGDIAEGYSVSREKKESFPLTVTSAQKNPTAFYLCASSSRPTSGDADTQYFGPGTRLTVL.

The gene calls are TRBV18 and TRBJ2-3; 9 bases are shared with TRBD2. The trim removed 4 bases at V and 2 bases at J, leaving 7 bases unmatched. Germline CDR1 reads KGHSH; CDR2 reads LQKENI. CDR3 length equals 16 residues. The CDR3 loop is CASSRSSGDPTDTQYF. As DNA, the CDR3 is TGTGCCAGCTCACGTTCTAGCGGGGATCCCACAGATACGCAGTATTTT.

Here the CDR3 reads CASGTGQPNTEAFF. The CDR3 region has the DNA TGCGCCAGCGGAACGGGACAACCGAACACTGAAGCTTTCTTT. This chain links TRBV5-1 with TRBJ1-1, with D perhaps TRBD1 (6 bases). Per the germline V gene, CDR1 is SGHRS and CDR2 is YFSETQ. V lost 7 bases, J lost 1 base, and 14 bases lay in between. This CDR3 has 14 residues.

The CDR3 protein is CASSLAPGQGYEQYF. The CDR3 DNA is TGTGCCAGCAGCTTGGCCCCGGGACAGGGGTACGAGCAGTACTTC. The chain couples TRBV5-4 to TRBJ2-7; 10 bases are a match to TRBD1. This CDR3 region has 15 residues. The junction had 4 bases not matched to a gene; V was cut back by 0 bases and J by 4 bases. Germline CDR1 is SGHNT and CDR2 is YYREEE (reference sequence).

This clone was found a few times. V and J are TRBV6-1 and TRBJ2-7; D possibly corresponds to TRBD2 (6 bases). V gave up 6 bases and J gave up 5 bases, with 17 bases separating them. The CDR3 is made up of 14 amino acids. Germline assignment: CDR1 MNHNS and CDR2 SASEGT. As DNA, the CDR3 is TGTGCCAGCAGCGAGGGAGGTCCGGTCCACGAGCAGTACTTC. This codes for CASSEGGPVHEQYF.

The rearrangement links TRBV6-5 to TRBJ2-2, with 9 bases identical to TRBD1. The J segment lost 5 bases and the V segment lost 7 bases, leaving 8 bases of the junction unmatched. Germline V gives CDR1 MNHEY, CDR2 SVGAGI. There are 15 residues in the CDR3. CDR3 sequence reads: CASTIQGARTGELFF. The DNA for the CDR3 is TGTGCCAGCACCATACAGGGGGCGCGAACCGGGGAGCTGTTTTTT.

The V call is TRBV7-2, the J call TRBJ2-7; unclear D gene. The CDR3 has 12 residues. Trimming cost V 5 bases and J 0 bases, with 5 bases left between them. CDR1 and CDR2 from the germline V gene are SGHTA and FQGNSA. CDR3 sequence (DNA): TGTGCCAGCAGCCCCAGCTCCTACGAGCAGTACTTC. Translation: CASSPSSYEQYF. The full variable domain, completed using reference TRBV7-2 and TRBJ2-7, is GAGVSQSPSNKVTEKGKDVELRCDPISGHTALYWYRQSLGQGLEFLIYFQGNSAPDKSGLPSDRFSAERTGGSVSTLTIQRTQQEDSAVYLCASSPSSYEQYFGPGTRLTVT.

The table lists this clone with a few counts. V and J are TRBV5-4 and TRBJ1-6; 9 bases map to TRBD1. The germline CDR1 and CDR2 sequences are SGHNT and YYREEE (reference sequence). After removal of 2 bases from V and 13 bases from J, the junction contained 7 bases not matched to a gene. The CDR3 is 14 residues long. The chain's CDR3 is CASSLQGAWGPLHF. CDR3 DNA sequence: TGTGCCAGCAGCTTACAGGGGGCGTGGGGGCCCCTCCACTTT.

V is TRBV27 and J is TRBJ2-7; 7 nucleotides match TRBD1. Germline CDR1 is MNHEY and CDR2 is SMNVEV (reference sequence). The CDR3 loop spans 14 amino acids. The V segment lost 5 bases and the J segment 3 bases; nucleotides outside the gene matches: 7. CDR3 nucleotides: TGTGCCAGCAGTCCTTGGGACAGCGGCTACGAGCAGTACTTC. Protein: CASSPWDSGYEQYF.

The rearrangement joins TRBV27 to TRBJ2-7, with a possible D match to TRBD1 (6 bases). Germline V gene sequence: CDR1 MNHEY, CDR2 SMNVEV (reference sequence). CDR3 size: 15 residues. V was clipped by 6 bases and J by 9 bases, with 24 bases between them. DNA for the CDR3: TGTGCCAGCAGGTCCTCAGGGGCAAACCTTTTGATGCAGTACTTC. Translating gives CASRSSGANLLMQYF.

The rearrangement links TRBV5-6 to TRBJ2-5; 9 nucleotides align to TRBD2. CDR3 length: 17 residues. Germline V CDR1 and CDR2: SGHDT, YYEEEE. V dropped 4 bases and J dropped 5; count of bases not matched to a gene: 15. CDR3 nucleotides: TGTGCCAGCAGCGGCGGGGGGGGCCCCCCAGGAACGGAGACCCAGTACTTC. Translation: CASSGGGGPPGTETQYF. The full variable domain, rest sourced from reference TRBV5-6 and TRBJ2-5, is DAGVTQSPTHLIKTRGQQVTLRCSPKSGHDTVSWYQQALGQGPQFIFQYYEEEERQRGNFPDRFSGHQFPNYSSELNVNALLLGDSALYLCASSGGGGPPGTETQYFGPGTRLLVL.

The chain combines TRBV6-6 with TRBJ2-7; D call uncertain. Germline loops: CDR1 MNHNY, CDR2 SVGAGI (reference sequence). V gave up 6 bases and J gave up 0 bases, with 12 bases separating them. There are 14 residues in the CDR3. This CDR3 reads CASRTGWSSYEQYF. In DNA form, the CDR3 reads TGTGCCAGCAGGACCGGGTGGAGCTCCTACGAGCAGTACTTC.

DNA for the CDR3: TGTGCCAGCAGTTTAGGACAGAGCTCTGGAAACACCATATATTTT. Translation: CASSLGQSSGNTIYF. The V gene is TRBV28, the J gene TRBJ1-3; tentative D call: TRBD1 (6 bases). V was pared by 2 bases and J by 0 bases, with 8 bases between. This CDR3 is 15 amino acids long. Germline CDR1 reads MDHEN; CDR2 reads SYDVKM.

The CDR3 bases are TGTGCCACCCGGACTAGATGGGACGAGCAGTACTTC. Its translation: CATRTRWDEQYF. The chain is built from TRBV10-3 and TRBJ2-7; 7 bases are a match to TRBD2. The CDR3 spans 12 residues. Germline assignment: CDR1 ENHRY and CDR2 SYGVKD. The V segment lost 10 bases and the J segment 5 bases; nucleotides outside the gene matches: 8.

This clone has a handful of counts. The rearrangement joins TRBV19 to TRBJ1-2, with D possibly being TRBD1 (6 bases). V lost 1 base, J lost 1 base, and 13 bases lay in between. The CDR3 has 16 amino acids. Germline loops: CDR1 LNHDA, CDR2 SQIVND (reference sequence). The CDR3 sequence is CASSIANRVDNYGYTF. CDR3 DNA sequence: TGTGCCAGTAGTATAGCGAACAGGGTCGATAACTATGGCTACACCTTC. The full variable domain, its missing parts supplied by reference TRBV19 and TRBJ1-2, is DGGITQSPKYLFRKEGQNVTLSCEQNLNHDAMYWYRQDPGQGLRLIYYSQIVNDFQKGDIAEGYSVSREKKESFPLTVTSAQKNPTAFYLCASSIANRVDNYGYTFGSGTRLTVV.

The CDR3 protein is CASSSAGVAGELFF. For the CDR3, the DNA is TGTGCCAGTAGCTCCGCCGGGGTGGCCGGGGAGCTGTTTTTT. The chain is built from TRBV19 and TRBJ2-2; the D gene is possibly TRBD2 (5 bases). Trimming removed 6 bases at V and 6 bases at J, with 14 bases between. Germline V lookup: CDR1 LNHDA, CDR2 SQIVND (reference sequence). The CDR3 sequence is 14 residues long.

In DNA form, the CDR3 reads TGTGCCAGTAGTACTCCGGGACAGGGGGCTTGGGTCACCGGGGAGCTGTTTTTT. The encoded protein is CASSTPGQGAWVTGELFF. The rearrangement uses TRBV19 and TRBJ2-2; 12 bases map to TRBD1. Germline V gene sequence: CDR1 LNHDA, CDR2 SQIVND (reference sequence). The CDR3 is made up of 18 amino acids. With 4 bases clipped from V and 4 bases from J, the junction kept 10 bases outside the gene matches.

This sequence joins TRBV7-8 and TRBJ1-5, with TRBD1 matching over 7 bases. Germline CDR1 reads SGHVS; CDR2 reads FQNEAQ. V trimming: 1 base; J trimming: 6 bases; junction bases outside the gene matches: 6. The CDR3 length is 15 residues. The CDR3: CASSLGAGGGQPQHF. The CDR3 DNA reads as TGTGCCAGCAGCTTAGGGGCAGGGGGAGGTCAGCCCCAGCATTTT.

CDR3 region: CASSQPGGKNIQYF. CDR3 nucleotides: TGCGCCAGCAGCCAACCGGGAGGCAAAAACATTCAGTACTTC. V gene TRBV4-3 combines with J gene TRBJ2-4, with 7 bases fitting TRBD2. J was trimmed by 3 bases and V by 2 bases; bases with no gene match: 1. Germline CDR1 reads LGHNA; CDR2 reads YSLEER. The CDR3 consists of 14 residues.

The chain employs TRBV15 and TRBJ2-7; no definite D call. The CDR3 is made up of 14 amino acids. Germline CDR1 LNHNV, CDR2 YYDKDF (reference sequence). V lost 0 bases, J lost 1 base, and 7 bases lay in between. CDR3 bases: TGTGCCACCAGCAGAGACCGGAGATCCTACGAGCAGTACTTC. This codes for CATSRDRRSYEQYF.

This chain links TRBV18 with TRBJ1-2; maybe TRBD1 (5 bases). V gave up 3 bases and J gave up 6 bases, with 11 bases separating them. Germline V gives CDR1 KGHSH, CDR2 LQKENI. The CDR3 length is 13 residues. The CDR3 region has the DNA TGTGCCAGCTCACCCTTCGGACAAGATGGCTACACCTTC. Translation: CASSPFGQDGYTF.

V usage is TRBV7-2 and J usage is TRBJ2-6, with a weak D call TRBD1 (5 bases). Germline CDR1 SGHTA, CDR2 FQGNSA. The CDR3 extends over 15 amino acids. Trimming stripped 5 bases from V and 5 bases from J, with 13 bases between. The CDR3 DNA reads TGTGCCAGCAGCCATTACCCAGGGCGGGCCAACGTCCTGACTTTC. Protein sequence: CASSHYPGRANVLTF.

The gene calls are TRBV7-9 and TRBJ2-1, with 9 bases that match TRBD2. V dropped 8 bases and J dropped 9; count of bases not matched to a gene: 14. The CDR3 length is 15 residues. Germline values: CDR1 SEHNR, CDR2 FQNEAQ (reference sequence). The CDR3 region has the DNA TGTGCCAGCGCCCCTGGGTCGACTAGCGGCGGTGAGCAGTTCTTC. The encoded protein is CASAPGSTSGGEQFF.

This clone has a single count. The V gene is TRBV6-1, the J gene TRBJ2-1; 8 nucleotides match TRBD2. The CDR3 covers 14 residues. Germline trimming cut 7 bases from V and 1 base from J; bases unmatched to any gene: 3. Germline values: CDR1 MNHNS, CDR2 SASEGT. Written as DNA, the CDR3 is TGTGCCAGCATAAGCGGGAGTTCCTACAATGAGCAGTTCTTC. It yields the protein CASISGSSYNEQFF.

The V call is TRBV18, the J call TRBJ1-5; 8 bases agree with TRBD1. Germline V gene data show CDR1 as KGHSH and CDR2 as LQKENI. V was clipped by 6 bases and J by 5 bases; unmatched bases: 9. The CDR3 is made up of 15 amino acids. CDR3 residues: CASSQNRGWDQPQHF. The CDR3 region has the DNA TGTGCCAGCTCGCAGAACAGGGGGTGGGATCAGCCCCAGCATTTT.